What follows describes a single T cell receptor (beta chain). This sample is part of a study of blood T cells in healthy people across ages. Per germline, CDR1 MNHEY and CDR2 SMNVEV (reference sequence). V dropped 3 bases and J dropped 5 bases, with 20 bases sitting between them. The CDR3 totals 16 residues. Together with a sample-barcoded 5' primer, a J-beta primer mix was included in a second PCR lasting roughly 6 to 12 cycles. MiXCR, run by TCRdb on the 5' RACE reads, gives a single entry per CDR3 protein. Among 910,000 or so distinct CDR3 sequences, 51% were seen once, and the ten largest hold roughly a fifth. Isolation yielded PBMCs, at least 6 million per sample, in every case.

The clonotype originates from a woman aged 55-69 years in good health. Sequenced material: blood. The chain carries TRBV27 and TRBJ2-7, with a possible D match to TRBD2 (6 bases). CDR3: CASSFAPTSRRDEQYF. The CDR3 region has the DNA TGTGCCAGCAGTTTCGCGCCCACTAGCAGGCGGGACGAGCAGTACTTC.